The entry below gives a single T cell receptor beta chain sequence along with its context. The CDR3 sequence is 14 residues long. Losses at the gene ends were 5 bases for V and 3 bases for J; bases not matched to a gene: 4. CDR1 and CDR2 (germline): SGHTA, FQGNSA. This specimen belongs to a study of blood T cell repertoires in COVID-19. Sequencing was performed with immunoSEQ multiplex PCR; in TCRdb, only in-frame clones are kept and a portion is missing. Seen here are approximately 150,000 clones, around four fifths observed once, and the top ten hold around 8.9%. The specimen sequenced was peripheral blood. The chain carries TRBV7-2 and TRBJ2-7, with 10 nucleotides matching TRBD2. The sequence was obtained from an elderly woman with COVID-19, enrolled during active disease. DNA for the CDR3: TGTGCCAGCAGCAGTAGCGGGGGGAGCTACGAGCAGTACTTC. Protein: CASSSSGGSYEQYF.